This T cell receptor (beta chain) was retrieved from a study of cytomegalovirus exposure and HLA in healthy donors. Germline-derived CDR1 and CDR2 are LNHNV and YYDKDF (reference sequence). Unmatched junction bases numbered 8, after V lost 1 base and J lost 6 bases. CDR3 length: 15 amino acids. A remark on this clone: Its antigen remains unknown.

With 60 Vbeta and 13 Jbeta primers, the PCR was carried out. Generated by immunoSEQ multiplex PCR, the TCRdb table keeps only in-frame clones and is missing some. This sample has 200,000 to 250,000 clones, with around 77% found just once. Broader study findings: In all likelihood, a cluster of highly shared sequence variants was a sequencing artifact.

The chain links TRBV15 to TRBJ1-2; TRBD1 aligns across 7 bases. Sequencing used PBMCs. This receptor was obtained from a woman in her twenties or thirties in good health and CMV-seronegative. CDR3 DNA: TGTGCCACCAGCAGAGTGTACAGAGGGGGCGATGGCTACACCTTC. Protein product: CATSRVYRGGDGYTF.